Presented here are 22 T cell receptor beta chains from one specimen sequenced in a study of stem cell transplantation in POMP-related autoinflammatory disease. Assay: immunoSEQ multiplex PCR; the TCRdb copy retains only in-frame clones and omits some. Of some 4,900 clones in the sample, around 90% were seen once. The specimen was CD8+ T cells from PBMCs, collected after stem cell transplantation. These receptors were taken from a human patient with POMP-related autoinflammation and immune dysregulation (PRAID). The T cells may partly be graft donor cells.

The gene calls are TRBV29-1 and TRBJ2-2; D is undetermined. The CDR3 length is 11 residues. Looked up from germline, CDR1 is SQVTM and CDR2 is ANQGSEA. V was shortened by 8 bases and J by 5 bases, with 9 bases between the two germline ends. The DNA of the CDR3 is TGCAGCTTTCTTAAAACCGGGGAGCTGTTTTTT. Residues: CSFLKTGELFF.

CDR3 loop: CASTRAIRNTIYF. The CDR3 coding sequence is TGTGCCAGCACCCGGGCAATTAGAAACACCATATATTTT. The chain uses TRBV28 and TRBJ1-3; D unresolved. The germline V gene encodes CDR1 MDHEN and CDR2 SYDVKM. V was clipped by 7 bases and J by 5 bases, with 12 bases between them. This CDR3 is built from 13 residues. The full variable domain, completed using reference TRBV28 and TRBJ1-3, is DVKVTQSSRYLVKRTGEKVFLECVQDMDHENMFWYRQDPGLGLRLIYFSYDVKMKEKGDIPEGYSVSREKKERFSLILESASTNQTSMYLCASTRAIRNTIYFGEGSWLTVV.

The V and J genes are TRBV7-8 and TRBJ1-1; unclear D gene. Germline-derived CDR1 and CDR2 are SGHVS and FQNEAQ. This CDR3 has 16 amino acids. Trimming removed 3 bases at V and 1 base at J, with 15 bases between. DNA of the CDR3: TGTGCCAGCAGCTTTCCACCGGGATTTTCGAACACTGAAGCTTTCTTT. Amino acid sequence: CASSFPPGFSNTEAFF. Complete variable domain (other parts from reference TRBV7-8 and TRBJ1-1): GAGVSQSPRYKVAKRGQDVALRCDPISGHVSLFWYQQALGQGPEFLTYFQNEAQLDKSGLPSDRFFAERPEGSVSTLKIQRTQQEDSAVYLCASSFPPGFSNTEAFFGQGTRLTVV.

The chain couples TRBV4-2 to TRBJ2-7; D call uncertain. The germline V and J ends were trimmed by 3 bases and 5 bases, with 8 bases remaining between them. The V gene's germline CDR1 is LGHNA and CDR2 YNFKEQ. The CDR3 extends over 12 amino acids. CDR3 in DNA: TGTGCCAGCAGCCAGACTCCCCACGAGCAGTACTTC. This translates into CASSQTPHEQYF.

The rearrangement joins TRBV19 to TRBJ2-7, with TRBD1 matching 7 bases. The CDR3 runs to 14 residues. Germline V gene data show CDR1 as LNHDA and CDR2 as SQIVND (reference sequence). With 5 bases clipped from V and 2 bases from J, the junction kept 6 bases outside the gene matches. CDR3 sequence: CASSPGTVTYEQYF. The CDR3 DNA follows: TGTGCCAGTAGTCCTGGGACAGTTACCTACGAGCAGTACTTC.

The J gene is TRBJ2-2, the V gene TRBV9; 16 positions match TRBD2. Germline V gene lookup returns CDR1 SGDLS and CDR2 YYNGEE. V shed 0 bases, J shed 5 bases, and the junction held 7 bases outside the gene matches. The CDR3 has 19 amino acids. DNA of the CDR3: TGTGCCAGCAGCGTAGGGGGACTAGCGGGAGGGCCAGGGACCGGGGAGCTGTTTTTT. The encoded protein is CASSVGGLAGGPGTGELFF. Based on the CDR3 plus reference TRBV9 and TRBJ2-2, the full variable domain is DSGVTQTPKHLITATGQRVTLRCSPRSGDLSVYWYQQSLDQGLQFLIQYYNGEERAKGNILERFSAQQFPDLHSELNLSSLELGDSALYFCASSVGGLAGGPGTGELFFGEGSRLTVL.

The V call is TRBV19, the J call TRBJ2-3; 9 bases are a match to TRBD1. This CDR3 has 16 amino acids. Germline CDR1 is LNHDA and CDR2 is SQIVND (reference sequence). V was clipped by 6 bases and J by 2 bases; unmatched bases: 9. CDR3: CASSIPDRGPTDTQYF. The CDR3 nucleotides read TGTGCCAGTAGCATCCCGGACAGGGGCCCCACAGATACGCAGTATTTT.

CDR3 DNA: TGTGCCAGCAGCCCGCGAGGGGCGGTAGGCGCCTATGGCTACACCTTC. Amino acids: CASSPRGAVGAYGYTF. V and J are TRBV11-3 and TRBJ1-2, with a possible D match to TRBD1 (5 bases). The CDR3 contains 16 residues. Deletions cut 5 bases from V and 4 bases from J, with 20 bases between. The V gene's germline CDR1 is SGHNT and CDR2 YENEEA.

The gene calls are TRBV6-6 and TRBJ1-4; D not certain. Trimming removed 2 bases from V and 12 bases from J, with 10 bases in between. The length of the CDR3 is 12 residues. CDR1 and CDR2 from the germline V gene are MNHNY and SVGAGI (reference sequence). In DNA form, the CDR3 reads TGTGCCAGCAGTTACGCGGAGGTGGAACTGTTTTTT. The encoded protein is CASSYAEVELFF.

This chain links TRBV4-1 with TRBJ2-1, with D tentatively TRBD2 (6 bases). This CDR3 spans 14 amino acids. Germline V gene sequence: CDR1 MGHRA, CDR2 YSYEKL. Trimming removed 4 bases at V and 7 bases at J, with 14 bases between. CDR3 coding DNA: TGCGCCAGCAGCCCGAATGCGCGGGATAATGAGCAGTTCTTC. Its translation: CASSPNARDNEQFF.

The chain couples TRBV2 to TRBJ1-5; TRBD1 might be the D (5 bases). Germline CDR1 is SNHLY and CDR2 is FYNNEI. The germline V and J ends were trimmed by 4 bases and 0 bases, with 7 bases remaining between them. This CDR3 has 14 residues. In DNA form, the CDR3 reads TGTGCCAGCAGTGCGGGGGATAGCAATCAGCCCCAGCATTTT. Translated: CASSAGDSNQPQHF.

The CDR3 sequence: CASSLEGSNTEAFF. CDR3 in DNA: TGTGCCAGCAGCTTAGAGGGCTCTAACACTGAAGCTTTCTTT. The chain employs TRBV7-9 and TRBJ1-1, with D unclear. The CDR3 contains 14 residues. Germline loops: CDR1 SEHNR, CDR2 FQNEAQ (reference sequence). Trimming cost V 1 base and J 2 bases, with 8 bases left between them.

The V call is TRBV29-1, the J call TRBJ2-1; 13 bases match TRBD2. The germline V gene has CDR1 SQVTM and CDR2 ANQGSEA. There are 17 residues in the CDR3. The V gene end was trimmed by 4 bases and the J gene end by 0 bases; junction bases not matched to a gene: 6. CDR3: CSVVGLAGVGSYNEQFF. In DNA form, the CDR3 reads TGCAGCGTTGTTGGACTAGCGGGAGTGGGCTCCTACAATGAGCAGTTCTTC.

The V gene is TRBV25-1, the J gene TRBJ1-1; the match to TRBD1 covers 7 bases. CDR1 is MGHDK, CDR2 SYGVNS, per germline. The CDR3 covers 18 residues. Germline trimming cut 4 bases from V and 1 base from J; bases unmatched to any gene: 15. CDR3 amino acids: CASSGPRDRALENTEAFF. The DNA of the CDR3 is TGTGCCAGCAGTGGGCCCCGTGACAGGGCGCTTGAGAACACTGAAGCTTTCTTT.

The chain recombines TRBV29-1 with TRBJ1-2; 8 bases agree with TRBD1. This CDR3 is 12 amino acids long. Germline loops: CDR1 SQVTM, CDR2 ANQGSEA. V was pared by 6 bases and J by 8 bases, with 8 bases of the junction left unmatched. DNA of the CDR3: TGCAGCGTATTCCAGGGGGCATGGGGCTACACCTTC. Protein: CSVFQGAWGYTF.

This clone was counted once. The genes are TRBV7-9 and TRBJ2-5; 7 positions match TRBD2. This CDR3 contains 15 residues. The germline V gene encodes CDR1 SEHNR and CDR2 FQNEAQ (reference sequence). The V and J ends lost 5 bases and 0 bases, in that order; junction bases with no gene match: 6. CDR3: CASSPKGTNQETQYF. The CDR3, as DNA: TGTGCCAGCAGCCCAAAGGGGACTAACCAAGAGACCCAGTACTTC.

V usage is TRBV28 and J usage is TRBJ2-1; TRBD2 agrees at 12 bases. CDR3 length equals 15 residues. With V trimmed by 7 bases and J by 7 bases, 8 bases remained unmatched. The germline V gene encodes CDR1 MDHEN and CDR2 SYDVKM. The CDR3 DNA sequence: TGTGCCAGCATCCCCCGACTAGCGGGAGTGAATGAGCAGTTCTTC. Its translation: CASIPRLAGVNEQFF.

The genes are TRBV19 and TRBJ2-1; no clear D gene. The V and J ends lost 3 bases and 0 bases respectively, with 9 bases between them. The CDR3 totals 15 residues. Germline V gives CDR1 LNHDA, CDR2 SQIVND (reference sequence). In DNA form, the CDR3 reads TGTGCCAGTAGTATGGGGATGAGCTCCTACAATGAGCAGTTCTTC. Residues: CASSMGMSSYNEQFF.

The V and J genes are TRBV27 and TRBJ1-1; TRBD1 might be the D (5 bases). V was shortened by 3 bases and J by 4 bases, with 6 bases between the two germline ends. The CDR3 totals 12 residues. Germline V gives CDR1 MNHEY, CDR2 SMNVEV (reference sequence). The CDR3, as DNA: TGTGCCAGCAGTTTGAGGGGCACTGAAGCTTTCTTT. Translating it yields CASSLRGTEAFF.

The chain employs TRBV15 and TRBJ2-3; no clear D. The CDR3 consists of 13 residues. Between the trimmed V and J ends, which lost 5 bases and 6 bases, there was a span of 12 bases. Looked up from germline, CDR1 is LNHNV and CDR2 is YYDKDF (reference sequence). CDR3 sequence reads: CATSGPPSDTQYF. CDR3 nucleotide sequence: TGTGCCACCAGCGGGCCCCCGTCGGATACGCAGTATTTT. Full variable domain (outside the CDR3, taken from reference TRBV15 and TRBJ2-3): DAMVIQNPRYQVTQFGKPVTLSCSQTLNHNVMYWYQQKSSQAPKLLFHYYDKDFNNEADTPDNFQSRRPNTSFCFLDIRSPGLGDTAMYLCATSGPPSDTQYFGPGTRLTVL.

The CDR3 region is CAWSADIFTQYF. The CDR3 coding sequence is TGTGCCTGGAGTGCCGACATCTTTACGCAGTATTTT. V gene TRBV30 combines with J gene TRBJ2-3; D is uncertain. V was trimmed by 1 base and J by 8 bases, leaving 10 bases between them. The CDR3 covers 12 residues. Germline V gene data show CDR1 as GTSNPN and CDR2 as SVGIG (reference sequence).

This sequence joins TRBV30 and TRBJ2-3; 7 positions agree with TRBD1. The CDR3 contains 16 residues. Looked up from germline, CDR1 is GTSNPN and CDR2 is SVGIG (reference sequence). V lost 0 bases to trimming and J lost 2 bases; unmatched junction nucleotides: 8. The CDR3, as DNA: TGTGCCTGGAGTGTACCTCATACAGGGGCCACAGATACGCAGTATTTT. Translating gives CAWSVPHTGATDTQYF.